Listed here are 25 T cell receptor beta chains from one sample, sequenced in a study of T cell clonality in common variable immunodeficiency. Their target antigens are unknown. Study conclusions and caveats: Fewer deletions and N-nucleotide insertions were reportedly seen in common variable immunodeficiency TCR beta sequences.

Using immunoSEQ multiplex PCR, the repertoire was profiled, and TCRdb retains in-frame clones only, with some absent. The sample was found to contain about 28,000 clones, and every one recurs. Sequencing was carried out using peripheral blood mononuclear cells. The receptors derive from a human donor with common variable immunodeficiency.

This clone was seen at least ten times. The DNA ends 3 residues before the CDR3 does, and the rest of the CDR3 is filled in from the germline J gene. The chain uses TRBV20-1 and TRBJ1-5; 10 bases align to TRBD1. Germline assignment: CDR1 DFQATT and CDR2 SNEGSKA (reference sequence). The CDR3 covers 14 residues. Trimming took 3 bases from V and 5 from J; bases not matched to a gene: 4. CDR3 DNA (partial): TGCAGTGCTAGGGCGGACAGGGGGGATCAGCCC. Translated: CSARADRGDQP. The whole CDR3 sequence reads CSARADRGDQPQHF.

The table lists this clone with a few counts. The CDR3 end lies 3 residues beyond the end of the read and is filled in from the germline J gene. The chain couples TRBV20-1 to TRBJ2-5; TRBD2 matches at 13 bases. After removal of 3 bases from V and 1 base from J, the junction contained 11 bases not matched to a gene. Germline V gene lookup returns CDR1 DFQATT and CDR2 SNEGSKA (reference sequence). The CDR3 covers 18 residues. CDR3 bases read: TGCAGTGCTAGGGTGGAAGGACTAGCGGGAGCGGGCCAAGAGACC. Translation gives CSARVEGLAGAGQET. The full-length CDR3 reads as CSARVEGLAGAGQETQYF.

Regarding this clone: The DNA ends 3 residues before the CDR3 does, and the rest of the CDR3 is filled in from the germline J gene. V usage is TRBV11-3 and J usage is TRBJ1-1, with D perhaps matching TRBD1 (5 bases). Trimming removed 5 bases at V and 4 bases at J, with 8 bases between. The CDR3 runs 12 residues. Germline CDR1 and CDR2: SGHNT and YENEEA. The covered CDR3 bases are TGTGCCAGCAGCCCCGGGGGCACTGAA. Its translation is CASSPGGTE. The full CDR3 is CASSPGGTEAFF.

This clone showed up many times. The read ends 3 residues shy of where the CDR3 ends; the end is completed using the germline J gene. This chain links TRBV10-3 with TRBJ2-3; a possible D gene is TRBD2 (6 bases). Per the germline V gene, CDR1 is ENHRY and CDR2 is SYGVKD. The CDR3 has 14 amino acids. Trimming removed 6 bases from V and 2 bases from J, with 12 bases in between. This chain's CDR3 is CAIRPGGDTDTQYF. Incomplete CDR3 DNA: TGTGCCATCAGGCCCGGAGGGGACACAGATACG.

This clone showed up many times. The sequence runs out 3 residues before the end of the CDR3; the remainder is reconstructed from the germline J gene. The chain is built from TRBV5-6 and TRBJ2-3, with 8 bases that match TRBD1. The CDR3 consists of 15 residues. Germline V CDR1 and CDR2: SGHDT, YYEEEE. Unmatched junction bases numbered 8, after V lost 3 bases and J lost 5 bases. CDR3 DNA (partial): TGTGCCAGCAGCTATTCCTCAGGGGGCGTAGATACG. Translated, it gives CASSYSSGGVDT. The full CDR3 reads CASSYSSGGVDTQYF.

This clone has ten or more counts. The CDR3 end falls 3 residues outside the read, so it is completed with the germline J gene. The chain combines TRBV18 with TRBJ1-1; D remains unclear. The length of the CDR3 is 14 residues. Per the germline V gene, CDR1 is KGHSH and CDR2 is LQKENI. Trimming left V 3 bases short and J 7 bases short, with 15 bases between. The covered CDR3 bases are TGTGCCAGCTCACCCCCCGTGGTTAAGGGTGAA. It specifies CASSPPVVKGE. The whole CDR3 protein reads CASSPPVVKGEAFF.

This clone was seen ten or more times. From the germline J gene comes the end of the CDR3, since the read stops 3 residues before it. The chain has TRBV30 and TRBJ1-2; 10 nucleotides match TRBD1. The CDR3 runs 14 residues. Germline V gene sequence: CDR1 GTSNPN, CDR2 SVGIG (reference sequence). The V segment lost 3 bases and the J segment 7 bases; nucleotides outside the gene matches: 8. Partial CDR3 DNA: TGTGCCTGGAGCGCCGACAGGGGGCTCTTTGGC. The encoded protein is CAWSADRGLFG. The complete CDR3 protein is CAWSADRGLFGYTF.

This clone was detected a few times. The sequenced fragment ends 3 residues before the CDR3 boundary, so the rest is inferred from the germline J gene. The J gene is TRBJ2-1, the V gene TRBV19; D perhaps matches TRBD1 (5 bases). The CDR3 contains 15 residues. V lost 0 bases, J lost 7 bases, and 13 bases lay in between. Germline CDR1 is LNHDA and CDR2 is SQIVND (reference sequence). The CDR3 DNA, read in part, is TGTGCCAGTAGTATAGAGAGCACAAGGGGAAATGAG. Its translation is CASSIESTRGNE. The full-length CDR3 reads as CASSIESTRGNEQFF.

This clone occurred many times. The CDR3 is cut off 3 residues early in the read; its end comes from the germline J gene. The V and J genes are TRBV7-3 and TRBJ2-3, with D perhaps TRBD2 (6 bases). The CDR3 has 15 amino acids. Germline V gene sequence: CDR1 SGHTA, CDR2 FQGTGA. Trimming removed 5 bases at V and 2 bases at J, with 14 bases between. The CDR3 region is CASSGISGLTDTQYF. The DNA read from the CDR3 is TGTGCCAGCAGCGGCATTAGCGGCCTCACAGATACG.

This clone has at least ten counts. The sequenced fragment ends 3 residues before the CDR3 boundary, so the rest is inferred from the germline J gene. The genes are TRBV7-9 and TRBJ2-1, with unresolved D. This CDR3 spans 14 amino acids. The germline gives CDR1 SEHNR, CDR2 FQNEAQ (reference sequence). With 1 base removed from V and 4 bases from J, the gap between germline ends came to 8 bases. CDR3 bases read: TGTGCCAGCAGCTTAGAATCGCAGTACAATGAG. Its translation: CASSLESQYNE. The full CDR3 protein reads CASSLESQYNEQFF.

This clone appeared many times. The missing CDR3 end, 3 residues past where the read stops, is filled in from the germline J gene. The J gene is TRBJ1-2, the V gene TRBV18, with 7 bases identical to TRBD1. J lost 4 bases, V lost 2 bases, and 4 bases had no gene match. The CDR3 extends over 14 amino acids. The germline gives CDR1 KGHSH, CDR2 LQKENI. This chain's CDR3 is CASSPDRVGYGYTF. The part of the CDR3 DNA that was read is TGTGCCAGCTCACCAGACAGGGTTGGCTATGGC.

CDR3 region: CASSFSIAGDTQYF. CDR3 bases read: TGTGCCAGCAGCTTTTCTATAGCGGGAGATACG. The rearrangement links TRBV11-2 to TRBJ2-3, with 7 bases fitting TRBD2. The read ends 3 residues early relative to the CDR3; the germline J gene fills the gap. The CDR3 runs 14 residues. Germline V gene lookup returns CDR1 SGHAT and CDR2 FQNNGV. Trimming cost V 3 bases and J 5 bases; bases outside gene matches: 5. Looking up the rest from reference TRBV11-2 and TRBJ2-3 gives the full variable domain: EAGVAQSPRYKIIEKRQSVAFWCNPISGHATLYWYQQILGQGPKLLIQFQNNGVVDDSQLPKDRFSAERLKGVDSTLKIQPAKLEDSAVYLCASSFSIAGDTQYFGPGTRLTVL.

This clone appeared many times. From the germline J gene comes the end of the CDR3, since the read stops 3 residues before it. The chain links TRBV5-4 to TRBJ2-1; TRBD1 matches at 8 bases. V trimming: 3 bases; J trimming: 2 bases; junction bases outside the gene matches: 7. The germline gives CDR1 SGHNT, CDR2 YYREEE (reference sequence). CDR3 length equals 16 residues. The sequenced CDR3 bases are TGTGCCAGCAGCTCAGGACAGGGTTCGACCTACAATGAG. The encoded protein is CASSSGQGSTYNE. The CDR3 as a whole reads CASSSGQGSTYNEQFF.

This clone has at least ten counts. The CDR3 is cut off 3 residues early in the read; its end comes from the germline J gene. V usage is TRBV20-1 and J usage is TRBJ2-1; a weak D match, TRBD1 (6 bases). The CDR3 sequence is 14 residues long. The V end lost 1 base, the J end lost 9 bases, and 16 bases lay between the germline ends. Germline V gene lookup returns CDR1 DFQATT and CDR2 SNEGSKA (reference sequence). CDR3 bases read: TGCAGTGCTAGAGCCCTAGTGGGGGCGGCTGAG. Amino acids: CSARALVGAAE. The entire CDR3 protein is CSARALVGAAEQFF.

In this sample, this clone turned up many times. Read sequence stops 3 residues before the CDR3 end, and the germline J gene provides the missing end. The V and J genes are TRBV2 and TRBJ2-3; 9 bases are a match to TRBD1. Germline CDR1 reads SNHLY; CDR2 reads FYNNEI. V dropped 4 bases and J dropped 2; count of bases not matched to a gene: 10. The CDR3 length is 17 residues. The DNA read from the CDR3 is TGTGCCAGCAGTGGCCGGTCTAGGACAGGGGACACAGATACG. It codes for CASSGRSRTGDTDT. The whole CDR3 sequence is CASSGRSRTGDTDTQYF.

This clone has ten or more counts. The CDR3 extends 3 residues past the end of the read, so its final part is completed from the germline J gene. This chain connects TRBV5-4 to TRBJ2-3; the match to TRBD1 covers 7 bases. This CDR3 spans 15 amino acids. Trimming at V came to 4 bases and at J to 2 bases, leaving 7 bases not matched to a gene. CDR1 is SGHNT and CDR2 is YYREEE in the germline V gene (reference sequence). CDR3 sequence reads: CASSRDSLPTDTQYF. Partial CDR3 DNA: TGTGCCAGCAGCCGGGACAGCCTACCCACAGATACG.

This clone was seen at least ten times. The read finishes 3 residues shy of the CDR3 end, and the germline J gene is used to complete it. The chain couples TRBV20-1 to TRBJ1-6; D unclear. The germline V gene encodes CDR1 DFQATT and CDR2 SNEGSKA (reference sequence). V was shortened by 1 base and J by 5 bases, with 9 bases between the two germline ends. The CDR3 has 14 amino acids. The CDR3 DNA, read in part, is TGCAGTGCTAGAGTGAGGGTTCATAATTCACCC. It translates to CSARVRVHNSP. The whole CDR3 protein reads CSARVRVHNSPLHF.

CDR3 DNA (partial): TGCAGTGCTCTAACACCGGCGGGAGGCCTCTCCTACAATGAG. Amino acid sequence: CSALTPAGGLSYNE. The CDR3 in full is CSALTPAGGLSYNEQFF. This chain connects TRBV20-1 to TRBJ2-1; 8 bases agree with TRBD2. Read sequence stops 3 residues before the CDR3 end, and the germline J gene provides the missing end. From germline, CDR1 is DFQATT and CDR2 SNEGSKA (reference sequence). The CDR3 contains 17 residues. V lost 5 bases, J lost 0 bases, and 12 bases stayed unmatched.

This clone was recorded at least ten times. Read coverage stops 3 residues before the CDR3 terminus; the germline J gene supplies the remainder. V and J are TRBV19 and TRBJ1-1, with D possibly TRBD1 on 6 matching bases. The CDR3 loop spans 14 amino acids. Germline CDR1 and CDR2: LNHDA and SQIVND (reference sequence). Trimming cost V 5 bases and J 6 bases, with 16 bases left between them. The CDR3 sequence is CASSPSPSGAEAFF. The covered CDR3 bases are TGTGCCAGTAGTCCCTCCCCATCAGGGGCTGAA.

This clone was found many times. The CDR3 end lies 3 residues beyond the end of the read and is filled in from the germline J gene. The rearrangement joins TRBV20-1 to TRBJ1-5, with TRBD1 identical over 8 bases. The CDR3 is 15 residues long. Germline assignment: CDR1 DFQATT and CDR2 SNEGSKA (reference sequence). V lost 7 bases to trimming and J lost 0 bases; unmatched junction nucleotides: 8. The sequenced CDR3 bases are TGCAGTGGATCCGGACAGGGATATAGCAATCAGCCC. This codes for CSGSGQGYSNQP. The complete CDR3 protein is CSGSGQGYSNQPQHF.

The CDR3 sequence is CASNGLAGVTGELFF. CDR3 bases read: TGTGCCAGTAATGGACTAGCGGGAGTTACCGGGGAG. The chain employs TRBV19 and TRBJ2-2; 13 bases match TRBD2. With the read ending 3 residues before the CDR3 end, the germline J gene is used to fill in that end. The CDR3 contains 15 residues. The germline V gene has CDR1 LNHDA and CDR2 SQIVND (reference sequence). V gave up 7 bases and J gave up 5 bases; unmatched junction bases: 4.

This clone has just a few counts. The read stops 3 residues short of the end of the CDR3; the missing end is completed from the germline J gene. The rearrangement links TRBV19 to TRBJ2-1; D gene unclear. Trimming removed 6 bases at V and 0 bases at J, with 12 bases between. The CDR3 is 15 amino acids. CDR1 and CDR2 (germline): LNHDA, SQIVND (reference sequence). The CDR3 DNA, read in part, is TGTGCCAGTAGAAGGGCAGGAAGCTCCTACAATGAG. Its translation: CASRRAGSSYNE. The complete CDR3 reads CASRRAGSSYNEQFF.

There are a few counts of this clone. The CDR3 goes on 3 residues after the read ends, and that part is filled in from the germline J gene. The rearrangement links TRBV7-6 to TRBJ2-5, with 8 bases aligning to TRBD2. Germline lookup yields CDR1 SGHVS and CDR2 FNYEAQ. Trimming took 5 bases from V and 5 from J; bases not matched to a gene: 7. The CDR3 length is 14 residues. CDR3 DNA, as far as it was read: TGTGCCAGCAGCCCAGCGGGAGTTGGGGAGACC. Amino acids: CASSPAGVGET. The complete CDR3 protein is CASSPAGVGETQYF.

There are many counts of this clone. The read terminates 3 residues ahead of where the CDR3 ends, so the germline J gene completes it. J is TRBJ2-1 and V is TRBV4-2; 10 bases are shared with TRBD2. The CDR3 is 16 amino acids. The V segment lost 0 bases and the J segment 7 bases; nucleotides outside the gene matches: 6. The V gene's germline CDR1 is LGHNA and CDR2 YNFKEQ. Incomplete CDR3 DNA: TGTGCCAGCAGCCAAGATCCAGCGGGAGGGTGGAATGAG. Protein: CASSQDPAGGWNE. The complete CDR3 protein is CASSQDPAGGWNEQFF.

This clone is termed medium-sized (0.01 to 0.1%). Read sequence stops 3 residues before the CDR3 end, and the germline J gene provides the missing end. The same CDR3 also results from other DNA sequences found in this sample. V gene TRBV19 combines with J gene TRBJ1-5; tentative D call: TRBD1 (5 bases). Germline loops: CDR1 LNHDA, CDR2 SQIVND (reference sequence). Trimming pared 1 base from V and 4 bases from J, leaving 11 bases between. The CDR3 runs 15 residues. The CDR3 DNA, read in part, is TGTGCCAGTAGTATAGTACCAGGGAGTAATCAGCCC. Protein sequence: CASSIVPGSNQP. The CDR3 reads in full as CASSIVPGSNQPQHF. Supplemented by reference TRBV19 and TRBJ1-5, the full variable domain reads DGGITQSPKYLFRKEGQNVTLSCEQNLNHDAMYWYRQDPGQGLRLIYYSQIVNDFQKGDIAEGYSVSREKKESFPLTVTSAQKNPTAFYLCASSIVPGSNQPQHFGDGTRLSIL.